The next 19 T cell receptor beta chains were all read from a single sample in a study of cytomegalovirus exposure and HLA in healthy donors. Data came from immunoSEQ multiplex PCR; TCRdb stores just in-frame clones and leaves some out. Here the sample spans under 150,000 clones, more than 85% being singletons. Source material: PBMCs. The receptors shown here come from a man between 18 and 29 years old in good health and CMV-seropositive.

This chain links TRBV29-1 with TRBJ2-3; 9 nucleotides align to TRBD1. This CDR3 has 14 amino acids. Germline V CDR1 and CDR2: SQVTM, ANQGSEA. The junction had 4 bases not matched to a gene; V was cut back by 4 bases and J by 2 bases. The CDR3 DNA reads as TGCAGCGTTGCACGGACAGGGGCCACAGATACGCAGTATTTT. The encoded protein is CSVARTGATDTQYF.

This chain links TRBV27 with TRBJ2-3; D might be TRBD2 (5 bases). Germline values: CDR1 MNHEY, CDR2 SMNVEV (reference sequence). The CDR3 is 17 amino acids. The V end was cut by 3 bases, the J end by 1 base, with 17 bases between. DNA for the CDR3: TGTGCCAGCAGTTTCATCCCTGTGCGGGTAGGCACAGATACGCAGTATTTT. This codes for CASSFIPVRVGTDTQYF.

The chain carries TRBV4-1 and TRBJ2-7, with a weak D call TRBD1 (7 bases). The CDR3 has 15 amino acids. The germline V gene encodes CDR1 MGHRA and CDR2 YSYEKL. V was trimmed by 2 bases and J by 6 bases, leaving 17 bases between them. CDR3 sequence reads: CASSQPGTAGFEQYF. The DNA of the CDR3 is TGCGCCAGCAGCCAACCCGGGACAGCGGGTTTCGAGCAGTACTTC.

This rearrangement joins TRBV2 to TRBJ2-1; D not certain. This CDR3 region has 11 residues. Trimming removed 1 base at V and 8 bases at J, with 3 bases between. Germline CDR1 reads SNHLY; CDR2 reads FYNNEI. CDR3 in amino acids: CASSEVYEQFF. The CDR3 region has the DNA TGTGCCAGCAGTGAAGTCTATGAGCAGTTCTTC.

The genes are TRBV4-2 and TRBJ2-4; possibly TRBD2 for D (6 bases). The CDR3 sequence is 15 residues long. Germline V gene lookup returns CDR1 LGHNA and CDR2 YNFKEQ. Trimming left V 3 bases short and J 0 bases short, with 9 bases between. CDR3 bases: TGTGCCAGCAGCCACTCGGGACTAGCCAAAAACATTCAGTACTTC. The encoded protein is CASSHSGLAKNIQYF.

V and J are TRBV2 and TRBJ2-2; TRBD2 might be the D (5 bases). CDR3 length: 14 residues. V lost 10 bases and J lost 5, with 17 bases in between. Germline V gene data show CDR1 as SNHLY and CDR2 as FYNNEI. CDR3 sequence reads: CATQSAEETGELFF. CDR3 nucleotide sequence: TGTGCCACCCAAAGTGCGGAGGAGACCGGGGAGCTGTTTTTT.

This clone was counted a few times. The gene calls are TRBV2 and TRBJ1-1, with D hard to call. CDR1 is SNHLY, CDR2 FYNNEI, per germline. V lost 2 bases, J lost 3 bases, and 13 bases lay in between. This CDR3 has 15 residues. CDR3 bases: TGTGCCAGCAGTGAACGTCAGGTAGTTCACACTGAAGCTTTCTTT. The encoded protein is CASSERQVVHTEAFF.

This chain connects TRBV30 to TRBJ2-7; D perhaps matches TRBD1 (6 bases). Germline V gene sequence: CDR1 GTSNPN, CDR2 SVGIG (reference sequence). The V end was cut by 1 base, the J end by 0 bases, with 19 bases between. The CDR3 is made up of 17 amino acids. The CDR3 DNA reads TGTGCCTGGAGTGGCATCGGACAGTCGGCCTTCTCCTACGAGCAGTACTTC. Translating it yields CAWSGIGQSAFSYEQYF.

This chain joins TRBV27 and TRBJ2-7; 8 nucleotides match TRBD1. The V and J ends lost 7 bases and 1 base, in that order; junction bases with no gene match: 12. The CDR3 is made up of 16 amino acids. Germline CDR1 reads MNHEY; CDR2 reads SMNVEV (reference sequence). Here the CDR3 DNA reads TGTGCCAGCAACCACCGCCGGACAGGGAGATCCTACGAGCAGTACTTC. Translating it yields CASNHRRTGRSYEQYF.

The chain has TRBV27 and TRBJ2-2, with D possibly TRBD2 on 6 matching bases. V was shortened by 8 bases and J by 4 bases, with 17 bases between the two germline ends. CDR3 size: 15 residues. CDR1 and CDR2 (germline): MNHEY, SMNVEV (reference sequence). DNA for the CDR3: TGTGCCAGCGAGTATGGAGGGACGGGCACCGGGGAGCTGTTTTTT. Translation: CASEYGGTGTGELFF.

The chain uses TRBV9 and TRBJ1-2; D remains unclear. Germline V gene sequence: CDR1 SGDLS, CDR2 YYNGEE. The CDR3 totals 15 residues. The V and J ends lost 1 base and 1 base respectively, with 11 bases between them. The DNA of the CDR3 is TGTGCCAGCAGCGTAAGGTACGGGAGTAACTATGGCTACACCTTC. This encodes CASSVRYGSNYGYTF.

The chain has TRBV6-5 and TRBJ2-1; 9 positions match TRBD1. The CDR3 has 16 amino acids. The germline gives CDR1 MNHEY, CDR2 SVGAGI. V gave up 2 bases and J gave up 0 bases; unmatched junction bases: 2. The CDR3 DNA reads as TGTGCCAGCAGTTACGGGGGACAGGGCTCCTACAATGAGCAGTTCTTC. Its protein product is CASSYGGQGSYNEQFF.

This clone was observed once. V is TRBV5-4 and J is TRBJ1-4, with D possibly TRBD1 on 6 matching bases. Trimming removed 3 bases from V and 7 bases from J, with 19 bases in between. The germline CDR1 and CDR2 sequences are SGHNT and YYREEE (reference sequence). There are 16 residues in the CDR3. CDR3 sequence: CASSSENRAEGEKLFF. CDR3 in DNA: TGTGCCAGCAGCTCCGAAAACAGGGCCGAGGGTGAAAAACTGTTTTTT.

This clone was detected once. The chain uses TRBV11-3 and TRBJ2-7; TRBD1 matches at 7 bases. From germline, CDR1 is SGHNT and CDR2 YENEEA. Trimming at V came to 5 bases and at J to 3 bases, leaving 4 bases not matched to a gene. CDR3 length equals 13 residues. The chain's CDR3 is CASSPGQHYEQYF. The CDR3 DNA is TGTGCCAGCAGCCCGGGACAGCACTACGAGCAGTACTTC.

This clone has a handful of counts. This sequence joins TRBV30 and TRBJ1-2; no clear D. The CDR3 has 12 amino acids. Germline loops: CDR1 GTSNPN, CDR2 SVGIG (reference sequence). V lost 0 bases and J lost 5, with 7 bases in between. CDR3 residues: CAWSVSSYGYTF. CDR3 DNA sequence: TGTGCCTGGAGTGTATCGTCTTATGGCTACACCTTC.

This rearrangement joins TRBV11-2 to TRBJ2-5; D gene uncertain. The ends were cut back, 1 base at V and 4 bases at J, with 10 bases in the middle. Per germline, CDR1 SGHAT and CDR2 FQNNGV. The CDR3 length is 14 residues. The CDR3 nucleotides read TGTGCCAGCAGCTTAGGTTCGGTTGGAGAGACCCAGTACTTC. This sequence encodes CASSLGSVGETQYF.

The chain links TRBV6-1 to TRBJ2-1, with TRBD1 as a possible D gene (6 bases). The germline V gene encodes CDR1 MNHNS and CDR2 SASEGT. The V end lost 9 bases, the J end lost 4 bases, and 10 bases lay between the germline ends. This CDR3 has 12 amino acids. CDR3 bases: TGTGCCAGTAATACAGGGTACAATGAGCAGTTCTTC. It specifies CASNTGYNEQFF.

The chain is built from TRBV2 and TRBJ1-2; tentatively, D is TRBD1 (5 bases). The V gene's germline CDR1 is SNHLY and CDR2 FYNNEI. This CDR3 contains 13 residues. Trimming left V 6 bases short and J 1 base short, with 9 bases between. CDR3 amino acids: CASRKDSNYGYTF. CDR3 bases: TGTGCCAGCAGAAAAGACAGTAACTATGGCTACACCTTC.

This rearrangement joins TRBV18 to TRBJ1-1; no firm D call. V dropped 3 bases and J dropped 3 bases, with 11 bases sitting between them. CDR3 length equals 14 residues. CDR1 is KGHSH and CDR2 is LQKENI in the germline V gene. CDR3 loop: CASSPSSPHTEAFF. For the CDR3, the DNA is TGTGCCAGCTCACCTAGCTCACCACACACTGAAGCTTTCTTT.